This T cell receptor beta chain was identified in a study of T-cell memory formation after mild COVID-19. Study outcomes and limitations: Pre-infection memory harbored some responding clones, suggesting cross-reactive memory joined. Still unconfirmed is whether the second-wave clones peaking on day 37 recognized SARS-CoV-2.

Only a few counts were recorded for this clonotype. Its target is unknown. The germline gives CDR1 DFQATT, CDR2 SNEGSKA (reference sequence). V shed 3 bases and J shed 3 bases, with 11 bases lying between them. The CDR3 loop spans 13 amino acids. TCRdb independently ran MiXCR on the 5' RACE reads; one entry per CDR3 protein. In the table there are under 450,000 distinct CDR3 sequences, roughly an eighth of which are singletons. Source material: PBMCs or a T cell subset sorted from them (not recorded which). This clonotype was sampled from a man in his late teens or twenties who had mild COVID-19 (a few samples of this study predate the infection). Cell type and time point are not known. The rearrangement uses TRBV20-1 and TRBJ1-1; unclear D gene. CDR3: CSARNTADTEAFF. DNA of the CDR3: TGCAGTGCTAGGAACACCGCCGACACTGAAGCTTTCTTT.